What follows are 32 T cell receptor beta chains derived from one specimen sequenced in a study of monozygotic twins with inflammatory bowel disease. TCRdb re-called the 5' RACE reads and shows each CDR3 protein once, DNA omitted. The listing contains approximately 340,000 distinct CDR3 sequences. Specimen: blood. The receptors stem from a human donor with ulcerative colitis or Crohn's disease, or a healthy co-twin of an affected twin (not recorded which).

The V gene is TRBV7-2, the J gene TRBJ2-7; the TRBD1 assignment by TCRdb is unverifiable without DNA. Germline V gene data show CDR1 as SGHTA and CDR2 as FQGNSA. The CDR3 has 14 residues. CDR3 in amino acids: CASSKTGTMYEQYF.

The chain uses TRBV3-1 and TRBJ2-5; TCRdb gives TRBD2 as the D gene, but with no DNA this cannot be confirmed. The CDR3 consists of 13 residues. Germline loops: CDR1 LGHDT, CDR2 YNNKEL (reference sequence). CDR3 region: CASSQASERGQYF.

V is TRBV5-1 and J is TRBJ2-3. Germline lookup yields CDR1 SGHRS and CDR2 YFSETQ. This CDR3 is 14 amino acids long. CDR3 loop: CASSLVAFTDTQYF.

The CDR3 region is CASSLDTGKEAFF. The chain joins TRBV5-1 to TRBJ1-1. There are 13 residues in the CDR3. Germline CDR1 is SGHRS and CDR2 is YFSETQ.

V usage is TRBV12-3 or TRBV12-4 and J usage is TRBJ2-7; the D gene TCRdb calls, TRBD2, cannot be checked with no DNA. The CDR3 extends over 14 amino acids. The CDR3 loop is CASSLYSGRLEQYF.

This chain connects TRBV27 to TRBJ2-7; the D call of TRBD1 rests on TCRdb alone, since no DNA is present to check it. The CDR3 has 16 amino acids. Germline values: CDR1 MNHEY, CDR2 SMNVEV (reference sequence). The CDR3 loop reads CASSDRPNRNFYEQYF.

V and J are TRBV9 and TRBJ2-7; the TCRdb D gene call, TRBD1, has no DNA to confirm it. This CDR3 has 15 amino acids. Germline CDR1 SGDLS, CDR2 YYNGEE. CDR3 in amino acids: CASSGVGQALGEQYF.

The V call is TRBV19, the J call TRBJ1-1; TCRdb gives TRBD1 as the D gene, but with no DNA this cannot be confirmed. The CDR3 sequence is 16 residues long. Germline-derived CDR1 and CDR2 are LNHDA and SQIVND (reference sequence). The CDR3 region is CASSKNTGQGYTEAFF.

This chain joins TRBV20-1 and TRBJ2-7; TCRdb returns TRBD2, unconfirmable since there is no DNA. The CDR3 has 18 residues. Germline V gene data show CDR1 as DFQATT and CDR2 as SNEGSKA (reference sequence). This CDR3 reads CSSREPLELAGNSYEQYF.

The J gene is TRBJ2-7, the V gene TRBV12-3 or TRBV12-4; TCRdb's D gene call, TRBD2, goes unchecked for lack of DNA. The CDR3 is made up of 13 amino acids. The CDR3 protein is CASTLTGAYEQYF.

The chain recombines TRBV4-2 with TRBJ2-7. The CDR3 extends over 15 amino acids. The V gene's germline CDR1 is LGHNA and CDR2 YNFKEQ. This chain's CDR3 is CASSQDSQGPLEQYF.

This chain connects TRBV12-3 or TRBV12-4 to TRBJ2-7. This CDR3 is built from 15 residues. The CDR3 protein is CASSFVAMGSYEQYF.

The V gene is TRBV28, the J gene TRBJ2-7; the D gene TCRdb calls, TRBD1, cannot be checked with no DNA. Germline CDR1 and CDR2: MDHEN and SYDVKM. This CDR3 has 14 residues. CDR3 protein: CASSLGTVPYEQYF.

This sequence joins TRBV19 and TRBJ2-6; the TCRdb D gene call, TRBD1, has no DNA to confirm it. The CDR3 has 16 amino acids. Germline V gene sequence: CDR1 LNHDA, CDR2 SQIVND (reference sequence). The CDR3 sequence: CASSRQGGTGANVLTF.

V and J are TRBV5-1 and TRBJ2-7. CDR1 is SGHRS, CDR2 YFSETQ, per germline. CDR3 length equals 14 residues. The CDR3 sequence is CASSLESRGNEQYF. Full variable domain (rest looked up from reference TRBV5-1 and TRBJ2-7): KAGVTQTPRYLIKTRGQQVTLSCSPISGHRSVSWYQQTPGQGLQFLFEYFSETQRNKGNFPGRFSGRQFSNSRSEMNVSTLELGDSALYLCASSLESRGNEQYFGPGTRLTVT.

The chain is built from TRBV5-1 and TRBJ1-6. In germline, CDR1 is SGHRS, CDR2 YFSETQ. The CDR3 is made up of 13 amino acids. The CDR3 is CASRPREVSPLHF.

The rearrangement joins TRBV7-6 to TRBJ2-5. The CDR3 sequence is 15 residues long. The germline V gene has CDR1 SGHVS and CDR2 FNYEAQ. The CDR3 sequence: CASSFLSNSQETQYF.

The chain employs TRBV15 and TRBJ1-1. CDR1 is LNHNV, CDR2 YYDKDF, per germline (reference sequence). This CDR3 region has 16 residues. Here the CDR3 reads CATSSSVGPPKAEAFF.

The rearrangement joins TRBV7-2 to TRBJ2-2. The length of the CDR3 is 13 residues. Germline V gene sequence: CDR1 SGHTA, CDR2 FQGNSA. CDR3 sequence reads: CASSLALGGELFF.

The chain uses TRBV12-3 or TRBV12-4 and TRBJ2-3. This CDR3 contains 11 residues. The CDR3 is CASTRTDTQYF.

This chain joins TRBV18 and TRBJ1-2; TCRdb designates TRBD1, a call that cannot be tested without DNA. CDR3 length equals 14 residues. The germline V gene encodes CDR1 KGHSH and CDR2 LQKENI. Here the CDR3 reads CASSLEGQSSSYTF. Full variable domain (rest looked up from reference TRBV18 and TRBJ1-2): NAGVMQNPRHLVRRRGQEARLRCSPMKGHSHVYWYRQLPEEGLKFMVYLQKENIIDESGMPKERFSAEFPKEGPSILRIQQVVRGDSAAYFCASSLEGQSSSYTFGSGTRLTVV.

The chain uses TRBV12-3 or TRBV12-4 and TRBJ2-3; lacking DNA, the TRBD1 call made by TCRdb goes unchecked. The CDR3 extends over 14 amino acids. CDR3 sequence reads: CASSFLGATDTQYF.

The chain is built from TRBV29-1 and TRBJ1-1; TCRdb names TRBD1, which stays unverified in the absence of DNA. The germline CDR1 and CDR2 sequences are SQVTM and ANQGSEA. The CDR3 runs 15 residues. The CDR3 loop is CSVGLDPGLNTEAFF.

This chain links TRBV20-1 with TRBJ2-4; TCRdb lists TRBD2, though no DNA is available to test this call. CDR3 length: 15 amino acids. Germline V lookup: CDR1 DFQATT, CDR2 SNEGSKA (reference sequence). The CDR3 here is CSARGTSGRTDIQYF.

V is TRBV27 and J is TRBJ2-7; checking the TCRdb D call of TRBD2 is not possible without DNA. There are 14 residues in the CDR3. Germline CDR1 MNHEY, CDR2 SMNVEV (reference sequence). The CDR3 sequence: CASSFAGHTYEQYF.

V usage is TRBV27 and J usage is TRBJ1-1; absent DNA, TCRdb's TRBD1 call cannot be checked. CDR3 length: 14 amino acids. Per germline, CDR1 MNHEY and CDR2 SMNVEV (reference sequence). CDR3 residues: CASSLGAKNTEAFF.

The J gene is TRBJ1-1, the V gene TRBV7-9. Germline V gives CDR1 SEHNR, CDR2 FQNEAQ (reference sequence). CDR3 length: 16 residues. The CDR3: CASSLIREGLNTEAFF.

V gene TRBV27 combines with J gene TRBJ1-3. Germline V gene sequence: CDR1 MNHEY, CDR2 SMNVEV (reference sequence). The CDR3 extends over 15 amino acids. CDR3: CASSPFWGSGNTIYF.

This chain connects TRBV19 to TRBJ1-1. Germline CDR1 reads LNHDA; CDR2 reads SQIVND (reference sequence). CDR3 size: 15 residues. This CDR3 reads CASSLGRLGNTEAFF. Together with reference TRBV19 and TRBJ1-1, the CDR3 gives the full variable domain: DGGITQSPKYLFRKEGQNVTLSCEQNLNHDAMYWYRQDPGQGLRLIYYSQIVNDFQKGDIAEGYSVSREKKESFPLTVTSAQKNPTAFYLCASSLGRLGNTEAFFGQGTRLTVV.

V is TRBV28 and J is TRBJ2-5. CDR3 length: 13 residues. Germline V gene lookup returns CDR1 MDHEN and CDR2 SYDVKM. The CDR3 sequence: CASSLPAEETQYF.

CDR3 in amino acids: CASSRTTNYEQYF. This rearrangement joins TRBV5-1 to TRBJ2-7; TCRdb gives TRBD2 as the D gene, but with no DNA this cannot be confirmed. The CDR3 covers 13 residues. From germline, CDR1 is SGHRS and CDR2 YFSETQ. The complete variable domain, with remaining parts taken from reference TRBV5-1 and TRBJ2-7, reads KAGVTQTPRYLIKTRGQQVTLSCSPISGHRSVSWYQQTPGQGLQFLFEYFSETQRNKGNFPGRFSGRQFSNSRSEMNVSTLELGDSALYLCASSRTTNYEQYFGPGTRLTVT.

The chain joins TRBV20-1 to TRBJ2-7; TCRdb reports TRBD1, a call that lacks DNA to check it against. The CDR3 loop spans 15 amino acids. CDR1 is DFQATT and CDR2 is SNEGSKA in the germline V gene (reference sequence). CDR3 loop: CSARDAGTGFYEQYF.